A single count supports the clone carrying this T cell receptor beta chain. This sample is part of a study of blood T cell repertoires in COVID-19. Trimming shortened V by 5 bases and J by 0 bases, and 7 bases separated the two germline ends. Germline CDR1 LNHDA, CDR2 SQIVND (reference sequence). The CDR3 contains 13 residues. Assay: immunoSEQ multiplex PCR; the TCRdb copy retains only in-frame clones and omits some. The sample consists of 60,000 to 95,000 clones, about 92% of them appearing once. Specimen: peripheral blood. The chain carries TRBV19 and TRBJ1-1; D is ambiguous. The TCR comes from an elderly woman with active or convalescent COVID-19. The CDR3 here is CASSLYMNTEAFF. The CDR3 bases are TGTGCCAGTAGTCTTTATATGAACACTGAAGCTTTCTTT.